This TCR beta chain was observed in a study of T cell repertoires in cytomegalovirus infection. Overall study results and limits: HLA-C-restricted CMV clonotypes gave the most frequent clonotype in two of eight donors.

This CDR3 is 13 amino acids long. V lost 5 bases and J lost 7, with 15 bases in between. CDR1 SGHVS and CDR2 FNYEAQ come from the germline V gene. Many counts were recorded for this clonotype. Its target is unknown. TCRdb analysed the reads with MiXCR anew, one entry per CDR3 protein. This table holds fewer than 200,000 distinct CDR3 sequences, roughly 9.8% found once. Specimen: PBMCs. The rearrangement links TRBV7-6 to TRBJ2-7; no definite D call. The receptor's source is a human donor in good health (CMV status not recorded). Some clones in this sample may be carry-over from other donors' samples. The CDR3 loop reads CASSPRPQAEQYF. The CDR3 DNA follows: TGTGCCAGCAGCCCTCGGCCCCAGGCTGAGCAGTACTTC. The whole variable domain, filled in from reference TRBV7-6 and TRBJ2-7, reads GAGVSQSPRYKVTKRGQDVALRCDPISGHVSLYWYRQALGQGPEFLTYFNYEAQQDKSGLPNDRFSAERPEGSISTLTIQRTEQRDSAMYRCASSPRPQAEQYFGPGTRLTVT.